This T cell receptor beta chain was sequenced during a study of blood T cell repertoires in COVID-19. Generated by immunoSEQ multiplex PCR, the TCRdb table keeps only in-frame clones and is missing some. Of around 320,000 clones in the sample, around nine tenths were seen once. The source is a woman in her thirties who had been exposed to COVID-19. Sequencing was carried out using PBMCs or T cells enriched from blood (not recorded which).

The CDR3: CATSRDGRDYRAEQFF. The CDR3 DNA reads TGTGCCACCAGCAGAGACGGACGGGACTACAGGGCTGAGCAGTTCTTC. The chain uses TRBV15 and TRBJ2-1, with a weak D call TRBD2 (7 bases). Looked up from germline, CDR1 is LNHNV and CDR2 is YYDKDF (reference sequence). The CDR3 contains 16 residues. V was shortened by 0 bases and J by 9 bases, with 18 bases between the two germline ends.